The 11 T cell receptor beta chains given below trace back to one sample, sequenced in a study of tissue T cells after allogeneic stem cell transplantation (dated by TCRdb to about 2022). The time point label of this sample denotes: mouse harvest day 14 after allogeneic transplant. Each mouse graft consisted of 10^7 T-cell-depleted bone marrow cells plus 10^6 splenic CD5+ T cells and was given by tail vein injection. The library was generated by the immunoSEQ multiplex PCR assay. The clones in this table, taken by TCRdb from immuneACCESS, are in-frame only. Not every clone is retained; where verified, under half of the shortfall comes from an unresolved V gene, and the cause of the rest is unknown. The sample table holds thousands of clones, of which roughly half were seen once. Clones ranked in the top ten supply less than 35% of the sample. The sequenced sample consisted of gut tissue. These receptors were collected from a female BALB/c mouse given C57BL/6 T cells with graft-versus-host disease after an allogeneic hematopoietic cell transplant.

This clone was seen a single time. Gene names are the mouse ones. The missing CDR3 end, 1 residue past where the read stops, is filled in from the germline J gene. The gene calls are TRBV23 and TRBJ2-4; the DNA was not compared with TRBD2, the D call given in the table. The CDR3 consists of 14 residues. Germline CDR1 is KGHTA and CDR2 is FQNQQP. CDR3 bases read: TGCTCCAGCAGTCAAGGGACTAGTCAAAACACCTTGTAC. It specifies CSSSQGTSQNTLY. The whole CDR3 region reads CSSSQGTSQNTLYF.

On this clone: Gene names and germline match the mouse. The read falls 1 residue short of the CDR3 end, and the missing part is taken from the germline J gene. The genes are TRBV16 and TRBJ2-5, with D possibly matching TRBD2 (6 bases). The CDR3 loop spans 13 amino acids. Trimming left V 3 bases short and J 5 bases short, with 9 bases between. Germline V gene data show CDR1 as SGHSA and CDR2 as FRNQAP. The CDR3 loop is CASSFTGSDTQYF. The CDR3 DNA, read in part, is TGTGCAAGCAGCTTTACTGGGTCAGACACCCAGTAC. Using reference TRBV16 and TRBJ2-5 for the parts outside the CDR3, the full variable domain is NAGVIQTPRHKVTGKGQEATLWCEPISGHSAVFWYRQTIVQGLEFLTYFRNQAPIDDSGMPKERFSAQMPNQSHSTLKIQSTQPQDSAVYLCASSFTGSDTQYFGPGTRLLVL.

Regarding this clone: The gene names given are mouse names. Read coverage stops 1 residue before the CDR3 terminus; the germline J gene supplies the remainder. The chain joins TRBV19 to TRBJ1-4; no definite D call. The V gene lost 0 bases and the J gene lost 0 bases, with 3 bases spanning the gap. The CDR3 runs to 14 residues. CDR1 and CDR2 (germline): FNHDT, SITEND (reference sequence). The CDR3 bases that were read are TGTGCCAGCAGTATAGGAGTTTCCAACGAAAGATTATTT. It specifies CASSIGVSNERLF. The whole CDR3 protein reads CASSIGVSNERLFF.

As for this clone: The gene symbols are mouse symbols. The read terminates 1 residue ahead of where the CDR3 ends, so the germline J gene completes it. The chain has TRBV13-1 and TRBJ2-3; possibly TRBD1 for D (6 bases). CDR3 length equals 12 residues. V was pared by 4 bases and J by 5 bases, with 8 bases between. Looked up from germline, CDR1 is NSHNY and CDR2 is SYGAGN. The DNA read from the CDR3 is TGTGCCAGCAGTCTACAGGGAGAAACGCTGTAT. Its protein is CASSLQGETLY. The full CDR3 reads CASSLQGETLYF.

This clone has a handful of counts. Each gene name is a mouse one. CDR3 bases read: TGCTCCAGCAGTCAGAAAAACCAGGCTCCGCTT. As protein: CSSSQKNQAPL. The CDR3, in full, reads CSSSQKNQAPLF. The chain has TRBV23 and TRBJ1-5. The read terminates 1 residue before the CDR3 end, so the remaining end is supplied by the germline J gene. Germline-derived CDR1 and CDR2 are KGHTA and FQNQQP. The CDR3 covers 12 residues. The complete variable domain, with remaining parts taken from reference TRBV23 and TRBJ1-5, reads DAAVTQKPRYLIKMKGQEAEMKCIPEKGHTAVFWYQQKQSKELKFLIYFQNQQPLDQIDMVKERFSAVCPSSSLCSLGIRTCEAEDSALYLCSSSQKNQAPLFGEGTRLSVL.

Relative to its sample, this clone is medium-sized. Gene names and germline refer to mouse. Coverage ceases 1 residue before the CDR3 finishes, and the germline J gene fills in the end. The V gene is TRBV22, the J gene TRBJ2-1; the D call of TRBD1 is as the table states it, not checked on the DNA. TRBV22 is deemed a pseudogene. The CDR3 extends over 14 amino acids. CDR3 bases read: TGTGCCAGCAGTTGTACAGAAAACTATGCTGAGCAGTTC. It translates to CASSCTENYAEQF. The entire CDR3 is CASSCTENYAEQFF.

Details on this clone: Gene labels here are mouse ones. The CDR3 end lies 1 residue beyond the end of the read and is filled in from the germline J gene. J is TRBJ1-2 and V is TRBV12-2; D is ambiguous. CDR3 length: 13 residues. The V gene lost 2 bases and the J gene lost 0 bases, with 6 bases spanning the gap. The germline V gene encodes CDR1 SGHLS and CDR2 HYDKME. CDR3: CASSPYANSDYTF. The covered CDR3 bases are TGTGCCAGCTCTCCCTATGCAAACTCCGACTACACC.

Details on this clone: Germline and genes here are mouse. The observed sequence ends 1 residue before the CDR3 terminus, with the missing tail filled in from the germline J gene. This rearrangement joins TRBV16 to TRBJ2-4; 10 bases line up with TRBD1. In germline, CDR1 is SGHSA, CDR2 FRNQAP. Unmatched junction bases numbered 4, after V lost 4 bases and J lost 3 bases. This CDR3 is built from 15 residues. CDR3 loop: CASSWDRGGQNTLYF. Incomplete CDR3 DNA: TGTGCAAGCAGCTGGGACAGGGGTGGACAAAACACCTTGTAC.

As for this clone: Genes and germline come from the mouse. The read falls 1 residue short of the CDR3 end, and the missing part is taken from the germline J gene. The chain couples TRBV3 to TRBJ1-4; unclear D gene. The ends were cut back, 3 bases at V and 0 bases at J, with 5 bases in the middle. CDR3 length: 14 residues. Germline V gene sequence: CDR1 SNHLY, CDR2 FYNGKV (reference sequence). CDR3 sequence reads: CASSFRVSNERLFF. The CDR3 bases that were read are TGTGCCAGCAGCTTCCGGGTTTCCAACGAAAGATTATTT.

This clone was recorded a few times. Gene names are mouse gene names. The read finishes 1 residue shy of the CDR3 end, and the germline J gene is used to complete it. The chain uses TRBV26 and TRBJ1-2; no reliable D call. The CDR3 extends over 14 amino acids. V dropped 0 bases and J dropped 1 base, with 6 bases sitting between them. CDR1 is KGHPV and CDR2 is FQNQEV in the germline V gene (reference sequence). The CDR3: CASSLSVRNSDYTF. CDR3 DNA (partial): TGTGCCAGCAGTCTGTCTGTCAGAAACTCCGACTACACC.

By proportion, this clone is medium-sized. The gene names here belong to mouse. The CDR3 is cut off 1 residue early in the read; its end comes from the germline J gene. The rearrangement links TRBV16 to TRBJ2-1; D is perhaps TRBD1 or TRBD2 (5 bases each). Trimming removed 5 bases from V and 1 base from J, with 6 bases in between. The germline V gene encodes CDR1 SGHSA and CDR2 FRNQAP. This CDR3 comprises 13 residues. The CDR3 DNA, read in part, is TGTGCAAGCAGCCGGGACAACTATGCTGAGCAGTTC. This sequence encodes CASSRDNYAEQF. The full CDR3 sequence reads CASSRDNYAEQFF. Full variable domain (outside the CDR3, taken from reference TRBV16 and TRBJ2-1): NAGVIQTPRHKVTGKGQEATLWCEPISGHSAVFWYRQTIVQGLEFLTYFRNQAPIDDSGMPKERFSAQMPNQSHSTLKIQSTQPQDSAVYLCASSRDNYAEQFFGPGTRLTVL.